This is a list of T cell receptor beta chains from one sample in a study of shared clonotypes between healthy human individuals. This table comes from immunoSEQ multiplex PCR, and its TCRdb copy is limited to in-frame clones, with some not included. The sample holds approximately 2.4 million clones, approximately 94% seen once. The sample comprised naive CD4+ T cells sorted from blood. Source of these receptors: a young man in good health. Each CDR3 is given with its conserved first and last residue. Each record gives: clone size, V gene, J gene, D gene, CDR3 length, CDR3 protein, CDR3 DNA. A D gene is named only where the DNA matches it firmly. Expanded clones are given a class, and other clones once, few, many or no size at all.

size: NA
V: TRBV5-1
J: TRBJ1-4
D: TRBD1
length: 15
CDR3: CASSGQGSPNEKLFF
DNA: TGCGCCAGCAGCGGACAGGGTTCACCTAATGAAAAACTGTTTTTT

size: NA
V: TRBV10-3
J: TRBJ1-5
D: TRBD1
length: 15
CDR3: CAINQPGQEDQPQHF
DNA: TGTGCCATCAACCAACCGGGACAGGAGGATCAGCCCCAGCATTTT

size: NA
V: TRBV2
J: TRBJ1-1
D: NA
length: 12
CDR3: CASSPDFAEAFF
DNA: TGTGCCAGCAGTCCCGATTTCGCTGAAGCTTTCTTT

size: NA
V: TRBV5-6
J: TRBJ1-1
D: NA
length: 11
CDR3: CASSLFSEAFF
DNA: TGTGCCAGCAGCTTATTCTCTGAAGCTTTCTTT

size: NA
V: TRBV7-9
J: TRBJ2-1
D: NA
length: 13
CDR3: CASKDFSYNEQFF
DNA: TGTGCCAGCAAAGACTTCTCCTACAATGAGCAGTTCTTC

size: NA
V: TRBV11-2
J: TRBJ2-4
D: NA
length: 15
CDR3: CASSSIPQGKNIQYF
DNA: TGTGCCAGCAGCTCTATTCCACAGGGCAAAAACATTCAGTACTTC

size: NA
V: TRBV27
J: TRBJ2-1
D: TRBD1
length: 14
CDR3: CASSRGQYINEQFF
DNA: TGTGCCAGCAGTAGGGGACAGTATATCAATGAGCAGTTCTTC

size: NA
V: TRBV10-3
J: TRBJ2-3
D: TRBD1
length: 14
CDR3: CAIRMDRGTDTQYF
DNA: TGTGCCATCAGGATGGACAGGGGGACAGATACGCAGTATTTT

size: NA
V: TRBV20-1
J: TRBJ2-7
D: NA
length: 10
CDR3: CSASRGEQYF
DNA: TGCAGTGCTAGCCGGGGGGAGCAGTACTTC

size: NA
V: TRBV6-6
J: TRBJ2-2
D: TRBD1
length: 14
CDR3: CASSYGRGTGELFF
DNA: TGTGCCAGCAGTTACGGCAGGGGGACCGGGGAGCTGTTTTTT

size: once
V: TRBV7-2
J: TRBJ2-7
D: NA
length: 15
CDR3: CASSLELAGRYEQYF
DNA: TGTGCCAGCAGCTTAGAACTGGCGGGACGCTACGAGCAGTACTTC

size: NA
V: TRBV5-1
J: TRBJ2-5
D: NA
length: 16
CDR3: CASSFLNLQGRETQYF
DNA: TGCGCCAGCAGCTTCCTAAACCTACAGGGTCGAGAGACCCAGTACTTC

size: NA
V: TRBV21-1
J: TRBJ1-2
D: NA
length: 10
CDR3: CASSAEGYTF
DNA: TGTGCCAGCAGCGCGGAAGGCTACACCTTC

size: NA
V: TRBV6-6
J: TRBJ1-1
D: NA
length: 13
CDR3: CASGRVRNTEAFF
DNA: TGTGCCAGCGGTAGAGTGCGGAACACTGAAGCTTTCTTT

size: NA
V: TRBV2
J: TRBJ2-3
D: TRBD1
length: 15
CDR3: CASRRDRAVTDTQYF
DNA: TGTGCCAGCAGAAGGGACAGGGCAGTCACAGATACGCAGTATTTT

size: NA
V: TRBV5-4
J: TRBJ2-7
D: TRBD1
length: 15
CDR3: CASSLHGQASYEQYF
DNA: TGTGCCAGCAGCTTGCACGGACAGGCTTCCTACGAGCAGTACTTC

size: NA
V: TRBV9
J: TRBJ2-1
D: NA
length: 13
CDR3: CASSVANNNEQFF
DNA: TGTGCCAGCAGCGTAGCGAATAACAATGAGCAGTTCTTC

size: few
V: TRBV28
J: TRBJ1-6
D: NA
length: 15
CDR3: CASSFMPSYNSPLHF
DNA: TGTGCCAGCAGTTTTATGCCCTCCTATAATTCACCCCTCCACTTT

size: NA
V: TRBV6-6
J: TRBJ1-1
D: NA
length: 16
CDR3: CASSYPFDKAGTEAFF
DNA: TGTGCCAGCAGTTACCCGTTCGATAAAGCGGGCACTGAAGCTTTCTTT

size: few
V: TRBV2
J: TRBJ2-5
D: NA
length: 11
CDR3: CASSEEETQYF
DNA: TGTGCCAGCAGTGAGGAAGAGACCCAGTACTTC

size: NA
V: TRBV11-2
J: TRBJ1-1
D: NA
length: 12
CDR3: CASSSVETEAFF
DNA: TGTGCCAGCAGCTCCGTGGAGACTGAAGCTTTCTTT

size: NA
V: TRBV9
J: TRBJ2-1
D: TRBD2
length: 13
CDR3: CASSSGGYNEQFF
DNA: TGTGCCAGCAGCTCGGGAGGCTACAATGAGCAGTTCTTC

size: NA
V: TRBV11-2
J: TRBJ2-7
D: NA
length: 16
CDR3: CASSLVSQSLAYEQYF
DNA: TGTGCCAGCAGCTTAGTATCACAGAGTTTAGCCTACGAGCAGTACTTC

size: NA
V: TRBV27
J: TRBJ1-1
D: TRBD1
length: 14
CDR3: CASMRTGRSTEAFF
DNA: TGTGCCAGCATGCGGACAGGGAGAAGCACTGAAGCTTTCTTT

size: NA
V: TRBV7-8
J: TRBJ2-5
D: TRBD2
length: 17
CDR3: CASSSALRTSGQETQYF
DNA: TGTGCCAGCAGCTCAGCACTCCGGACTAGCGGCCAAGAGACCCAGTACTTC

size: NA
V: TRBV18
J: TRBJ2-7
D: NA
length: 13
CDR3: CASSRQETYEQYF
DNA: TGTGCCAGCTCAAGACAGGAGACCTACGAGCAGTACTTC

size: NA
V: TRBV30
J: TRBJ1-5
D: TRBD1
length: 17
CDR3: CAWSPQGVKGSNQPQHF
DNA: TGTGCCTGGAGCCCTCAGGGGGTAAAGGGGAGCAATCAGCCCCAGCATTTT

size: NA
V: TRBV5-1
J: TRBJ2-2
D: NA
length: 14
CDR3: CASSPGLNTGELFF
DNA: TGCGCCAGCAGCCCAGGACTGAACACCGGGGAGCTGTTTTTT

size: NA
V: TRBV7-2
J: TRBJ2-7
D: NA
length: 15
CDR3: CASSLGGVASYEQYF
DNA: TGTGCCAGCAGCTTAGGGGGGGTAGCCTCCTACGAGCAGTACTTC

size: NA
V: TRBV19
J: TRBJ1-1
D: NA
length: 14
CDR3: CASSVGQRHTEAFF
DNA: TGTGCCAGTAGTGTCGGACAGAGACACACTGAAGCTTTCTTT

size: NA
V: TRBV6-5
J: TRBJ2-7
D: TRBD1
length: 16
CDR3: CASSYSGQGASYEQYF
DNA: TGTGCCAGCAGTTACTCGGGTCAGGGGGCCTCCTACGAGCAGTACTTC

size: NA
V: TRBV28
J: TRBJ1-4
D: NA
length: 16
CDR3: CASSPRTALMREKLFF
DNA: TGTGCCAGCAGCCCGCGGACAGCTCTAATGAGGGAAAAACTGTTTTTT

size: NA
V: TRBV7-6
J: TRBJ2-1
D: TRBD2
length: 15
CDR3: CASSSVAGGHNEQFF
DNA: TGTGCCAGCAGCTCTGTAGCGGGAGGACACAATGAGCAGTTCTTC

size: NA
V: TRBV7-9
J: TRBJ2-3
D: TRBD1
length: 15
CDR3: CASSLGQGYTDTQYF
DNA: TGTGCCAGCAGCCTGGGACAGGGCTACACAGATACGCAGTATTTT

size: NA
V: TRBV6-5
J: TRBJ1-2
D: TRBD1
length: 15
CDR3: CATTRGTGDNYGYTF
DNA: TGTGCCACCACTCGAGGGACAGGAGATAACTATGGCTACACCTTC

size: NA
V: TRBV28
J: TRBJ2-7
D: NA
length: 12
CDR3: CASTDSSYEQYF
DNA: TGTGCCAGCACGGATAGCTCCTACGAGCAGTACTTC

size: NA
V: TRBV2
J: TRBJ2-4
D: NA
length: 15
CDR3: CASSGGSYSKNIQYF
DNA: TGTGCCAGCAGTGGGGGGAGTTATAGCAAAAACATTCAGTACTTC

size: NA
V: TRBV30
J: TRBJ1-5
D: NA
length: 15
CDR3: CAWSAGTSPSQPQHF
DNA: TGTGCCTGGAGTGCCGGGACCTCACCGAGTCAGCCCCAGCATTTT

size: once
V: TRBV19
J: TRBJ1-6
D: TRBD1
length: 14
CDR3: CASKVTGFNSPLHF
DNA: TGTGCCAGTAAGGTGACAGGGTTCAATTCACCCCTCCACTTT

size: NA
V: TRBV30
J: TRBJ2-3
D: NA
length: 14
CDR3: CAWSVGGGADTQYF
DNA: TGTGCCTGGAGTGTAGGCGGGGGCGCCGATACGCAGTATTTT

size: NA
V: TRBV28
J: TRBJ1-2
D: NA
length: 12
CDR3: CASTATKNGYTF
DNA: TGTGCCAGCACCGCGACAAAAAACGGCTACACCTTC

size: NA
V: TRBV6-4
J: TRBJ2-1
D: NA
length: 15
CDR3: CASSEDLTSYNEQFF
DNA: TGTGCCAGCAGCGAGGACTTGACCTCCTACAATGAGCAGTTCTTC

size: NA
V: TRBV7-2
J: TRBJ2-7
D: NA
length: 15
CDR3: CASSSPGRYGDEQYF
DNA: TGTGCCAGCAGCTCCCCCGGGAGATACGGCGACGAGCAGTACTTC

size: NA
V: TRBV2
J: TRBJ2-3
D: NA
length: 11
CDR3: CASIGFGTQYF
DNA: TGTGCCAGCATTGGGTTCGGGACGCAGTATTTT

size: NA
V: TRBV14
J: TRBJ2-5
D: NA
length: 14
CDR3: CASSHRIKVETQYF
DNA: TGTGCCAGCAGCCATAGGATTAAGGTGGAGACCCAGTACTTC

size: NA
V: TRBV7-9
J: TRBJ2-3
D: NA
length: 15
CDR3: CASSVALRSTDTQYF
DNA: TGTGCCAGCAGCGTAGCACTAAGGAGCACAGATACGCAGTATTTT

size: NA
V: TRBV10-3
J: TRBJ2-4
D: TRBD2
length: 15
CDR3: CAISESGGSGNIQYF
DNA: TGTGCCATCAGTGAGTCGGGAGGGTCAGGGAACATTCAGTACTTC

size: NA
V: TRBV13
J: TRBJ2-5
D: TRBD2
length: 14
CDR3: CASSLLREDETQYF
DNA: TGTGCCAGCAGCTTACTTCGGGAGGACGAGACCCAGTACTTC

size: once
V: TRBV4-3
J: TRBJ1-2
D: TRBD1
length: 14
CDR3: CASSRDSVSDGYTF
DNA: TGCGCCAGCAGCCGGGACAGTGTGTCAGATGGCTACACCTTC

size: few
V: TRBV10-1
J: TRBJ1-6
D: NA
length: 14
CDR3: CASFALTGNSPLHF
DNA: TGCGCCAGCTTCGCTCTTACGGGTAATTCACCCCTCCACTTT

size: once
V: TRBV5-1
J: TRBJ2-7
D: NA
length: 13
CDR3: CASSLRDGYEQYF
DNA: TGCGCCAGCAGCTTACGCGACGGCTACGAGCAGTACTTC

size: NA
V: TRBV30
J: TRBJ2-1
D: TRBD2
length: 14
CDR3: CAWSGPGLANEQFF
DNA: TGTGCCTGGAGTGGCCCGGGACTAGCCAATGAGCAGTTCTTC

size: NA
V: TRBV4-1
J: TRBJ2-1
D: TRBD1
length: 15
CDR3: CASSLLTGGGSEQFF
DNA: TGCGCCAGCAGCCTTTTGACAGGGGGAGGGAGTGAGCAGTTCTTC

size: NA
V: TRBV18
J: TRBJ1-6
D: TRBD1
length: 16
CDR3: CASSPGTGFYNSPLHF
DNA: TGTGCCAGCTCACCAGGGACAGGCTTCTATAATTCACCCCTCCACTTT

size: NA
V: TRBV5-6
J: TRBJ1-1
D: NA
length: 15
CDR3: CASSPRGRMNTEAFF
DNA: TGTGCCAGCAGTCCCCGGGGCCGTATGAACACTGAAGCTTTCTTT